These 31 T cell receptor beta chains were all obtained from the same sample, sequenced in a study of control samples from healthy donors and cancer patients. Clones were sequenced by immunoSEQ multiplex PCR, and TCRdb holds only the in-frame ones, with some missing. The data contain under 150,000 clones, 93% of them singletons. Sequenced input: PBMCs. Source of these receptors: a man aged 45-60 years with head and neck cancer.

The CDR3 reads CASSRIATNEKLFF. As DNA, the CDR3 is TGTGCCAGTTCCCGGATTGCAACTAATGAAAAACTGTTTTTT. The chain recombines TRBV6-5 with TRBJ1-4; D is unclear. The CDR3 runs to 14 residues. V dropped 9 bases and J dropped 0 bases, with 11 bases sitting between them. Looked up from germline, CDR1 is MNHEY and CDR2 is SVGAGI.

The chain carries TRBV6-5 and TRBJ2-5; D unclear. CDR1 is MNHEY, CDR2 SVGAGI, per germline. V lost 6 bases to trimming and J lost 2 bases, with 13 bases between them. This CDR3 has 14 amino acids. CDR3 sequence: CASSPTPPQETQYF. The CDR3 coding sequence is TGTGCCAGCAGCCCAACGCCTCCTCAAGAGACCCAGTACTTC.

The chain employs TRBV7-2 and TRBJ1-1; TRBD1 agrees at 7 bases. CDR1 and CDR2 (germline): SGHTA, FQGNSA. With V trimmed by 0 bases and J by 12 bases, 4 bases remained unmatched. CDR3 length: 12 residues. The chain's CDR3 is CASSLARGKSFF. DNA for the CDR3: TGTGCCAGCAGCTTAGCCAGGGGGAAATCTTTCTTT.

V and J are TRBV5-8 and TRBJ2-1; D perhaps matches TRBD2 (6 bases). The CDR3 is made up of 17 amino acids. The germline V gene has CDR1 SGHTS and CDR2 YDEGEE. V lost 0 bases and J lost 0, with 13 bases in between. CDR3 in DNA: TGTGCCAGCAGCTTGGGGCTGGGACTCAACTCCTACAATGAGCAGTTCTTC. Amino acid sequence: CASSLGLGLNSYNEQFF.

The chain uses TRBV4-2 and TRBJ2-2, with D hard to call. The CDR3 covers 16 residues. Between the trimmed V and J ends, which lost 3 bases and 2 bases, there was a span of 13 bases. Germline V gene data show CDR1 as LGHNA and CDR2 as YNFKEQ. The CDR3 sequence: CASSHGPGSNTGELFF. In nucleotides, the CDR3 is TGTGCCAGCAGCCACGGGCCTGGATCCAACACCGGGGAGCTGTTTTTT.

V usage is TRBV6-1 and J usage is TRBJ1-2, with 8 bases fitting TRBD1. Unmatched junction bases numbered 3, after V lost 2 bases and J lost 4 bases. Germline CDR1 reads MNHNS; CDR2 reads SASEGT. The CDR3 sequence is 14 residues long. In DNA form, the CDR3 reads TGTGCCAGCAGTGAACGACAGGGGCTCTATGGCTACACCTTC. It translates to CASSERQGLYGYTF.

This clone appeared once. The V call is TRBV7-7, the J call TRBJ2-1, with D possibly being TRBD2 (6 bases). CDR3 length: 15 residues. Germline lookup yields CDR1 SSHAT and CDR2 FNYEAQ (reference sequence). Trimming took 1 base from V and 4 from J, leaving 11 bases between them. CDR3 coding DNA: TGTGCCAGCAGCTTAGGCGGGGCCCGATACAATGAGCAGTTCTTC. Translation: CASSLGGARYNEQFF.

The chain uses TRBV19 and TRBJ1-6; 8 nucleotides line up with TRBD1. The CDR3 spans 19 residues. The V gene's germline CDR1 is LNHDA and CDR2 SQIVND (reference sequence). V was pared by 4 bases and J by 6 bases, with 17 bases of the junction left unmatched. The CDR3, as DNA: TGTGCCAGTAGTACCCAGGGGGCTGGCGGACCTGCCTCTAATTCACCCCTCCACTTT. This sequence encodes CASSTQGAGGPASNSPLHF. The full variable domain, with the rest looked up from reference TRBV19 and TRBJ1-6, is DGGITQSPKYLFRKEGQNVTLSCEQNLNHDAMYWYRQDPGQGLRLIYYSQIVNDFQKGDIAEGYSVSREKKESFPLTVTSAQKNPTAFYLCASSTQGAGGPASNSPLHFGNGTRLTVT.

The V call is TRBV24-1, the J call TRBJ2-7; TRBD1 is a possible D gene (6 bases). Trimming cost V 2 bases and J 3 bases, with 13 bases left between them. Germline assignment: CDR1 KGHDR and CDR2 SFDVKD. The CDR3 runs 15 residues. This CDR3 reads CATSDSGQTGYEQYF. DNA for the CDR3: TGTGCCACCAGTGATTCCGGCCAGACAGGCTACGAGCAGTACTTC.

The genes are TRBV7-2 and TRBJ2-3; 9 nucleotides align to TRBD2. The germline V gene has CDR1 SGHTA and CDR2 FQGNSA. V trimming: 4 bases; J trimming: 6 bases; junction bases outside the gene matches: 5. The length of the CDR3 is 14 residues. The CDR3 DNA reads TGTGCCAGCAGCTCCAGCGGGGGGCGGGATACGCAGTATTTT. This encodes CASSSSGGRDTQYF.

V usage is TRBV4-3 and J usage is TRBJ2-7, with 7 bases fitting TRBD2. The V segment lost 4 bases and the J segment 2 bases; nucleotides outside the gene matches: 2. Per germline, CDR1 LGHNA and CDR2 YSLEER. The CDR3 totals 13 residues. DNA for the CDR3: TGCGCCAGCAGCCTCACTAGCGCCTACGAGCAGTACTTC. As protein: CASSLTSAYEQYF.

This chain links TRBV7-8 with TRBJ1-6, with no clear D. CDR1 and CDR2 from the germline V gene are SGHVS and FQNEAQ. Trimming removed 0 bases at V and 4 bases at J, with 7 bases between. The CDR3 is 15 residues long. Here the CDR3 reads CASSLAQTYNSPLHF. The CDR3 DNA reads TGTGCCAGCAGCTTAGCGCAGACATATAATTCACCCCTCCACTTT.

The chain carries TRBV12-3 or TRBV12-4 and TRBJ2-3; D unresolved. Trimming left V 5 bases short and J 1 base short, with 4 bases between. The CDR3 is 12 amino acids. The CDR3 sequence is CASSIRTDTQYF. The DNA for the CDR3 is TGTGCCAGCAGTATCCGCACAGATACGCAGTATTTT.

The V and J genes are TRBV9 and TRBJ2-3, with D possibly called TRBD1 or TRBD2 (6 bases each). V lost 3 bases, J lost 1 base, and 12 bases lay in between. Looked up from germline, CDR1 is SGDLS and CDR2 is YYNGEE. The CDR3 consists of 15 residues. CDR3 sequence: CASSALEGGTDTQYF. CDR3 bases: TGTGCCAGCAGCGCGTTGGAGGGGGGCACAGATACGCAGTATTTT. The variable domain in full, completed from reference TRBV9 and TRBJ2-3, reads DSGVTQTPKHLITATGQRVTLRCSPRSGDLSVYWYQQSLDQGLQFLIQYYNGEERAKGNILERFSAQQFPDLHSELNLSSLELGDSALYFCASSALEGGTDTQYFGPGTRLTVL.

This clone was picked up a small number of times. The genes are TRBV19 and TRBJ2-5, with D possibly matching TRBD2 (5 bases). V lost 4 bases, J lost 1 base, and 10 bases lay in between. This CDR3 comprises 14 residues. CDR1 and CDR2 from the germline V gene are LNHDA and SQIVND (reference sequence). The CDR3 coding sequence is TGTGCCAGTAGTAGTTTAGGACTCCAAGAGACCCAGTACTTC. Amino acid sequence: CASSSLGLQETQYF.

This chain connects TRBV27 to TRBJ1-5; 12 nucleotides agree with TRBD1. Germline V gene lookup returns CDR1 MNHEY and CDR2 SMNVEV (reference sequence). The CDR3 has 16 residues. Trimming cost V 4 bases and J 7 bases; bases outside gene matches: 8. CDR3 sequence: CASSSRGQGASQPQHF. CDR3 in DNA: TGTGCCAGCAGTTCCCGGGGACAGGGGGCCTCGCAGCCCCAGCATTTT.

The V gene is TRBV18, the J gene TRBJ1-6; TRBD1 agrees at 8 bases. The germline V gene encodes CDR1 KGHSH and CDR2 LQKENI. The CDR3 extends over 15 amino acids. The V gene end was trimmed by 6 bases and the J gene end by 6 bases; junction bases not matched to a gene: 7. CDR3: CASSGDRTTNSPLHF. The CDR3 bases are TGTGCCAGCTCGGGGGACAGGACGACTAATTCACCCCTCCACTTT.

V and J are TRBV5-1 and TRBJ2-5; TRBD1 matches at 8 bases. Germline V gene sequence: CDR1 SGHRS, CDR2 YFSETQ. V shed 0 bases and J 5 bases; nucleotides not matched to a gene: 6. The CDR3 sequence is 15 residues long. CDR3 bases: TGCGCCAGCAGCTTGGGGACAGGGCTTGAGGAGACCCAGTACTTC. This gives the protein CASSLGTGLEETQYF.

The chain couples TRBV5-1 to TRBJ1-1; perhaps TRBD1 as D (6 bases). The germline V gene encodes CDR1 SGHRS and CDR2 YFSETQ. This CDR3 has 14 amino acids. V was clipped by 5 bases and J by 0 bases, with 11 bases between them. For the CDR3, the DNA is TGCGCCAGCAGGAGGAGGGACATGAACACTGAAGCTTTCTTT. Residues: CASRRRDMNTEAFF.

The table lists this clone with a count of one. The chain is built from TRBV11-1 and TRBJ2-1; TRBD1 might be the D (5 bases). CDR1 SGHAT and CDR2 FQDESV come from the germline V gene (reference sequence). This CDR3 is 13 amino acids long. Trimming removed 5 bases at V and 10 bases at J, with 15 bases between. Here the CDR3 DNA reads TGTGCCAGCAGCCTCGACAGAGACGTCGAGCAGTTCTTC. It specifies CASSLDRDVEQFF.

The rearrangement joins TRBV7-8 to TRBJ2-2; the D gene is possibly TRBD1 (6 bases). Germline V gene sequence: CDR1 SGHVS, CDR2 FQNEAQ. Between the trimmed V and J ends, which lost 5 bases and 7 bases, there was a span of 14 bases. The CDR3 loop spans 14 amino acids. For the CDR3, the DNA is TGTGCCAGCAGCCAACAGGGAGTCAGCGGGGAGCTGTTTTTT. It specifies CASSQQGVSGELFF.

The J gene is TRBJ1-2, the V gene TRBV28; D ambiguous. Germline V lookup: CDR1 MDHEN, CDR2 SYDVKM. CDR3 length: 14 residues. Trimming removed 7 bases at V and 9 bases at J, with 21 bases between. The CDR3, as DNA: TGTGCCAGCACCCTCACCCCGCGGGGAGCAAGCTACACCTTC. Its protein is CASTLTPRGASYTF.

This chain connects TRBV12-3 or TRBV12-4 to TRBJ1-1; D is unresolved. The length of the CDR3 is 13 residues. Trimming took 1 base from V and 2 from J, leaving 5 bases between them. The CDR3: CASSLGVNTEAFF. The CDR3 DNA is TGTGCCAGCAGTTTAGGGGTAAACACTGAAGCTTTCTTT.

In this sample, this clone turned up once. The CDR3 region is CASSDWGVNRGSDEKLFF. The CDR3 DNA is TGCGCCAGCAGCGACTGGGGCGTTAACAGGGGTAGTGATGAAAAACTGTTTTTT. V and J are TRBV5-1 and TRBJ1-4; TRBD1 matches at 7 bases. The CDR3 runs 18 residues. V shed 4 bases, J shed 6 bases, and the junction held 18 bases outside the gene matches. Looked up from germline, CDR1 is SGHRS and CDR2 is YFSETQ.

The CDR3 here is CASSLAPGDTQYF. As DNA, the CDR3 is TGTGCCAGCAGTTTAGCGCCGGGAGATACGCAGTATTTT. The V gene is TRBV12-3 or TRBV12-4, the J gene TRBJ2-3; D unclear. The V end was cut by 0 bases, the J end by 5 bases, with 6 bases between. This CDR3 is 13 amino acids long.

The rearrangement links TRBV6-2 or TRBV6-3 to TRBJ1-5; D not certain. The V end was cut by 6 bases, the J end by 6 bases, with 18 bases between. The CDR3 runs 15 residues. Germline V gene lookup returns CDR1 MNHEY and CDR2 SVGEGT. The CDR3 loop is CASSWMEAAGQPQHF. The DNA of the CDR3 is TGTGCCAGCAGCTGGATGGAGGCCGCGGGTCAGCCCCAGCATTTT.

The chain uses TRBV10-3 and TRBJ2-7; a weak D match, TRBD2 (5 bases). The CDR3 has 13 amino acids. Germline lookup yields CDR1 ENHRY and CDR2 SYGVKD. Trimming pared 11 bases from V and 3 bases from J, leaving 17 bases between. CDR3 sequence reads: CASREHASYEQYF. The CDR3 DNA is TGTGCCTCGAGGGAACACGCTAGCTACGAGCAGTACTTC.

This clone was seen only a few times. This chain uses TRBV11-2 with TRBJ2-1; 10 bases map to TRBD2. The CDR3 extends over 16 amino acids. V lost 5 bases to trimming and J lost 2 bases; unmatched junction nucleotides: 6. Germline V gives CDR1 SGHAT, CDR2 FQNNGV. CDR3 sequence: CASSGRTSGTYNEQFF. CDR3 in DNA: TGTGCCAGCAGCGGCCGGACTAGCGGTACCTACAATGAGCAGTTCTTC.

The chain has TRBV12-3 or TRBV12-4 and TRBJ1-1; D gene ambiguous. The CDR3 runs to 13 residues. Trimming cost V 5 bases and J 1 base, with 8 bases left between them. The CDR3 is CASSRPANTEAFF. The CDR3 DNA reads TGTGCCAGCAGTCGACCCGCGAACACTGAAGCTTTCTTT.

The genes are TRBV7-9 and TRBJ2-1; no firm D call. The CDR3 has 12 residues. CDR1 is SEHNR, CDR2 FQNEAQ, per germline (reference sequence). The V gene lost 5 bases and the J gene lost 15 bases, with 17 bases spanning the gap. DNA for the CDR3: TGTGCCAGCAGCCCTCACACCGTAGTTCCGTTCTTC. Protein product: CASSPHTVVPFF. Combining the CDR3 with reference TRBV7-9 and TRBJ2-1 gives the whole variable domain DTGVSQNPRHKITKRGQNVTFRCDPISEHNRLYWYRQTLGQGPEFLTYFQNEAQLEKSRLLSDRFSAERPKGSFSTLEIQRTEQGDSAMYLCASSPHTVVPFFGPGTRLTVL.

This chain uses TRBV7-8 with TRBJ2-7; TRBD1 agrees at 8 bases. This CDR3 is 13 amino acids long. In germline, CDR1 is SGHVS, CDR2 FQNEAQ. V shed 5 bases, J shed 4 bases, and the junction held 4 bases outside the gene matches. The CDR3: CASSRDRGYEQYF. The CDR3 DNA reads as TGTGCCAGCAGCAGAGACAGGGGTTACGAGCAGTACTTC. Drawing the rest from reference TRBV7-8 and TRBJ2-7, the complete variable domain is GAGVSQSPRYKVAKRGQDVALRCDPISGHVSLFWYQQALGQGPEFLTYFQNEAQLDKSGLPSDRFFAERPEGSVSTLKIQRTQQEDSAVYLCASSRDRGYEQYFGPGTRLTVT.